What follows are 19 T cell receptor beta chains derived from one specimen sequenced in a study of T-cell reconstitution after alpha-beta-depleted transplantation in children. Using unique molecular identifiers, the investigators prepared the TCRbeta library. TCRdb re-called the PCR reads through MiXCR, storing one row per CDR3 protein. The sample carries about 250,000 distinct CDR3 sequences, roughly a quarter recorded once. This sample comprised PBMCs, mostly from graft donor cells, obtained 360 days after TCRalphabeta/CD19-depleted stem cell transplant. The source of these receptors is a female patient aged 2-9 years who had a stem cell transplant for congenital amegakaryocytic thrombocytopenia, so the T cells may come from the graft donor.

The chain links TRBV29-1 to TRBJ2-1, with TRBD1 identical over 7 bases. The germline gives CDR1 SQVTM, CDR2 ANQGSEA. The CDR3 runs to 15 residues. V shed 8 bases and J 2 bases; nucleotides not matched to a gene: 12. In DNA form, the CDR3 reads TGCAGCACCAGCCAGGGGGTCGGGACCTACAATGAGCAGTTCTTC. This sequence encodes CSTSQGVGTYNEQFF.

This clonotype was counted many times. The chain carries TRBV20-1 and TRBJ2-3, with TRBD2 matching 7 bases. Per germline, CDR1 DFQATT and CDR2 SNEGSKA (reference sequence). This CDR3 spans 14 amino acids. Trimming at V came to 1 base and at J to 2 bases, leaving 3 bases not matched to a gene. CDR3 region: CSARVAGVTDTQYF. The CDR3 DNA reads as TGCAGTGCTAGAGTTGCGGGAGTCACAGATACGCAGTATTTT.

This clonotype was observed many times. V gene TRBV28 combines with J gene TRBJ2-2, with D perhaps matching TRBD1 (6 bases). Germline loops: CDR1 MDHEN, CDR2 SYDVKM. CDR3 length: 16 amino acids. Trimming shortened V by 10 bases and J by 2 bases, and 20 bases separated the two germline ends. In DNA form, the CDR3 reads TGTGCCATCCGATCCACCGAAGGGGGTAACACCGGGGAGCTGTTTTTT. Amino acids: CAIRSTEGGNTGELFF.

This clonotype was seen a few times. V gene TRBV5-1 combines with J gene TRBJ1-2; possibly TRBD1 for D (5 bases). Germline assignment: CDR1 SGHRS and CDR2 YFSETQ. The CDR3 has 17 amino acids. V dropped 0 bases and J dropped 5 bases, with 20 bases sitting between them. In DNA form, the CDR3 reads TGCGCCAGCAGCTTGGCCTCTTGGACCGGGCAGGGATATGGCTACACCTTC. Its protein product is CASSLASWTGQGYGYTF.

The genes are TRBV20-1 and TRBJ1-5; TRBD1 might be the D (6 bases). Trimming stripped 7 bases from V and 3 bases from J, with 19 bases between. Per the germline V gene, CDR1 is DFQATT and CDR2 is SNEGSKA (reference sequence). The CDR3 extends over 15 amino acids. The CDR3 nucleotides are TGCAGTGTTCCGGGACACCGGTCCCACAATCAGCCCCAGCATTTT. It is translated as CSVPGHRSHNQPQHF.

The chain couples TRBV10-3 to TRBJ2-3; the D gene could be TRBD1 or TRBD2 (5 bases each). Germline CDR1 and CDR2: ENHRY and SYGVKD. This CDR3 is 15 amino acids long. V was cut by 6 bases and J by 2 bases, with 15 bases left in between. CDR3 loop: CAISGRGRSTDTQYF. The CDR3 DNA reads TGTGCCATCAGCGGCCGGGGACGGTCCACAGATACGCAGTATTTT.

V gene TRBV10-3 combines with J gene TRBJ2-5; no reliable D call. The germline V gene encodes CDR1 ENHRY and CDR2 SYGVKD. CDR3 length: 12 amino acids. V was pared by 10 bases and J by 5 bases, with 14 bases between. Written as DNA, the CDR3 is TGTGCCAGCGGAAGTTCGGCGGAGACCCAGTACTTC. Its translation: CASGSSAETQYF.

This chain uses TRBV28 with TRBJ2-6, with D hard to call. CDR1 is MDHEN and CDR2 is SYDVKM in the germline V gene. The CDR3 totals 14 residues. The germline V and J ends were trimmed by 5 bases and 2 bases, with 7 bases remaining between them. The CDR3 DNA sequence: TGTGCCAGCAGTCCGTTAGCTGGGGCCAACGTCCTGACTTTC. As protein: CASSPLAGANVLTF.

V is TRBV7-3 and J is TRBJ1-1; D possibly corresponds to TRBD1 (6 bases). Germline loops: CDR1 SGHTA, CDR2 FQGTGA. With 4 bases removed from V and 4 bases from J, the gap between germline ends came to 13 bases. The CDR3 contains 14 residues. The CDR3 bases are TGTGCCAGCAGCTCCACAGGGAGTGGCACTGAAGCTTTCTTT. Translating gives CASSSTGSGTEAFF. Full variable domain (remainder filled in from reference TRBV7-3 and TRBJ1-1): GAGVSQTPSNKVTEKGKYVELRCDPISGHTALYWYRQSLGQGPEFLIYFQGTGAADDSGLPNDRFFAVRPEGSVSTLKIQRTERGDSAVYLCASSSTGSGTEAFFGQGTRLTVV.

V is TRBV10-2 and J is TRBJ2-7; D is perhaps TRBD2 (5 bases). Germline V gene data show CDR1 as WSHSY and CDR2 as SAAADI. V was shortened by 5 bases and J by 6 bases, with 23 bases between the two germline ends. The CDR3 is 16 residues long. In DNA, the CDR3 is TGCGCCAGCAGTTACCCTCTCCGGGATCCCCTGGGCGAGCAGTACTTC. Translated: CASSYPLRDPLGEQYF.

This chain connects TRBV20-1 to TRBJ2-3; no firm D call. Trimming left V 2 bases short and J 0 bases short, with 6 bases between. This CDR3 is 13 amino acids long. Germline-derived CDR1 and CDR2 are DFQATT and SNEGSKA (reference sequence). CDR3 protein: CSARLVSTDTQYF. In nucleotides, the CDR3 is TGCAGTGCTAGACTGGTTAGCACAGATACGCAGTATTTT.

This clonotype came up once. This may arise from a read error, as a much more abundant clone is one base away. The CDR3 region has the DNA TGTGCCATCAGTGAGTCTCCGATTGGAGCGCGAGTAATTTATGAGCAGTTCTTC. Translated, it gives CAISESPIGARVIYEQFF. The gene calls are TRBV10-3 and TRBJ2-1; the D is unclear. The CDR3 extends over 18 amino acids. Germline V CDR1 and CDR2: ENHRY, SYGVKD. Trimming left V 0 bases short and J 8 bases short, with 23 bases between.

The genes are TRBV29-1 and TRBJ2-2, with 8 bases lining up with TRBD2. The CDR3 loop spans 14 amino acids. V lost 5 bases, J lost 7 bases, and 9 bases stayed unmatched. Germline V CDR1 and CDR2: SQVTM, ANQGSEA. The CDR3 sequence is CSVWAGGLGGELFF. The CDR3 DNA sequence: TGCAGCGTTTGGGCGGGGGGCTTGGGCGGGGAGCTGTTTTTT.

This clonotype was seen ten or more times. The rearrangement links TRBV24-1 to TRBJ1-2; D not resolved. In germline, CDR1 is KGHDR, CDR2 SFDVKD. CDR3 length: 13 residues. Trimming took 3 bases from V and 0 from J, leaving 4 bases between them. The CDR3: CATSDDANYGYTF. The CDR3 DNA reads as TGTGCCACCAGTGATGACGCTAACTATGGCTACACCTTC.

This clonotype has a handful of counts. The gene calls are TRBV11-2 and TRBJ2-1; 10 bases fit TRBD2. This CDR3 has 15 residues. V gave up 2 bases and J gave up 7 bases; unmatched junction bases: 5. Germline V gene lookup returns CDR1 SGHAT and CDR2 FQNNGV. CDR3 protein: CASSLRAGGINEQFF. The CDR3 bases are TGTGCCAGCAGCTTACGAGCGGGAGGGATTAATGAGCAGTTCTTC.

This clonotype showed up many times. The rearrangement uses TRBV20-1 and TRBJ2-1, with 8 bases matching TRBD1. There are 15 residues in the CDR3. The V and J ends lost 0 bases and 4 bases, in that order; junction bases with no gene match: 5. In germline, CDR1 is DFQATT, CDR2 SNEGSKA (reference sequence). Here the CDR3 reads CSARDPQGAYNEQFF. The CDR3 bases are TGCAGTGCTAGAGATCCCCAGGGGGCTTACAATGAGCAGTTCTTC.

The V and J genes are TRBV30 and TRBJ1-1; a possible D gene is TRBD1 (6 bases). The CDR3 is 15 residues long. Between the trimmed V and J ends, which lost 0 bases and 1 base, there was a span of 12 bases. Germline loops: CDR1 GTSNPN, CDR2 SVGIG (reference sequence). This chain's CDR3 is CAWSVPGQRNTEAFF. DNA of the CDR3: TGTGCCTGGAGTGTACCTGGACAGCGGAACACTGAAGCTTTCTTT.

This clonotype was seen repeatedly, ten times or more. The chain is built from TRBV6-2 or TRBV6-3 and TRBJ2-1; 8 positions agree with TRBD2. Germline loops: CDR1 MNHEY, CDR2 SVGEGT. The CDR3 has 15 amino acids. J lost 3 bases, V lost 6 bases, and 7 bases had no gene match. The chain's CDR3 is CASRIAGLVYNEQFF. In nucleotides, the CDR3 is TGTGCCAGCAGAATCGCGGGACTAGTCTACAATGAGCAGTTCTTC.

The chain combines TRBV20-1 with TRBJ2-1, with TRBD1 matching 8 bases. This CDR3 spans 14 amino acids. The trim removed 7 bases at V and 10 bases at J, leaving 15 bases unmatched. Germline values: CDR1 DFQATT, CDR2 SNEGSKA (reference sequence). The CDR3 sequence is CSVTETGEVWEQFF. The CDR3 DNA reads TGCAGTGTCACCGAGACAGGGGAGGTTTGGGAGCAGTTCTTC.